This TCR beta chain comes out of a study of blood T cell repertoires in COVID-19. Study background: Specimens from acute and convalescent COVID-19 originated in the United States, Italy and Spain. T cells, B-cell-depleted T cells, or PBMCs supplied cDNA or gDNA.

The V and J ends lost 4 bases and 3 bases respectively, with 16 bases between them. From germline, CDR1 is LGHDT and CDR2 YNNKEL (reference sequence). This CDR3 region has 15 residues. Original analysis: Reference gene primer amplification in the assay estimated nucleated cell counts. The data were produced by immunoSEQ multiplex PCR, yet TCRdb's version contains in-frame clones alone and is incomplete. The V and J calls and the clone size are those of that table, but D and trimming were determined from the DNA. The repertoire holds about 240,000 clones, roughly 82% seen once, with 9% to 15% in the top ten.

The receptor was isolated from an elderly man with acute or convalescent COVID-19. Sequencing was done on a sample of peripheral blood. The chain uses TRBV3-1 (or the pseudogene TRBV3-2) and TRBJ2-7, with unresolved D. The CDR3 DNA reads TGTGCCAGCAGCCCGTCCCCGATCAACAACTACGAGCAGTACTTC. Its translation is CASSPSPINNYEQYF.